This is a list of T cell receptor beta chains from one sample in a study of T cells in Graves' hyperthyroidism and ophthalmopathy. Via MiXCR, TCRdb re-called the multiplex PCR reads, giving one row per CDR3 protein. Of roughly 560,000 distinct CDR3 sequences in the sample, about 15% were seen once. Sequenced material: blood. The receptors here all came from a middle-aged woman with Graves' ophthalmopathy. Each CDR3 is given with its conserved first and last residue. The listing skips clone size in some rows; elsewhere it reads once, few, many or a size class.

many,TRBV6-1,CASSERVRVGSNQPQHF
many,TRBV20-1,CSASSIDGGELFF
many,TRBV7-9,CASSSPGQGDGYTF
-,TRBV5-1,CASSLFLAGQDEQYF
once,TRBV20-1,CSARDPRRAFF
many,TRBV12-3/TRBV12-4,CASSFGGSGTYEQYF
-,TRBV4-3,CASSPEREGGYTF
many,TRBV12-3/TRBV12-4,CASRNQLNTEAFF
many,TRBV18,CASSRSENSEQYF
-,TRBV6-5,CASSYSGTSTDAFF
many,TRBV12-3/TRBV12-4,CASGLSKGGNEQYF
-,TRBV9,CASSTSGTGFFHEQYF
many,TRBV19,CASSMRTDTQYF
many,TRBV7-9,CASSHRTGDSYEQYF
few,TRBV19,CASRGLAGVVVTGELFF
-,TRBV3-1,CASSRNRLSVGELFF
-,TRBV6-1,CASTGTPEDGYTF
-,TRBV6-1,CASSPGGGNEETQYF
-,TRBV12-3/TRBV12-4,CASSFSGGRGRKTQYF
few,TRBV6-5,CASNLAGGPYEQYF
many,TRBV20-1,CSATSGTLIGYEQYF
-,TRBV6-1,CASSPMAYSVQETQYF
many,TRBV6-2/TRBV6-3,CASSYWATGDPYEQYF
many,TRBV7-2,CASSRGGDRPAGTF
-,TRBV7-8,CASRGRGFQETQYF
-,TRBV29-1,CSVERRGQETQYF
many,TRBV30,CAWSQGRTEAFF
many,TRBV4-1,CASSQSPQTGGELFF
many,TRBV27,CASSVTGTGNGNTIYF
many,TRBV14,CASSQADRFYEQYF
few,TRBV3-1,CASSQEVRAGETQYF
many,TRBV20-1,CSAGQPSFYYTF
many,TRBV9,CASSGQGLYGYTF
many,TRBV28,CASTQGLLTYEQYF
many,TRBV29-1,CSVVAALEQYF
many,TRBV28,CASSGLSSYEQYF
-,TRBV24-1,CATKSAQETQYF
few,TRBV11-2,CASSFFFGERTDTQYF
few,TRBV10-3,CASQSQEGNQPQHF
few,TRBV9,CASSIRTSGFLSWETQYF
many,TRBV20-1,CSAPTRTGRGETQYF
-,TRBV7-2,CASSIAGRQETQYF
many,TRBV5-1,CASSLGDRVTSYEQYF
-,TRBV12-3/TRBV12-4,CASSSHNEQFF
-,TRBV12-3/TRBV12-4,CASSFLSAQYF
few,TRBV6-2/TRBV6-3,CASSLRTGGANEQYF
few,TRBV28,CASSIRTSGFYEQYF
many,TRBV2,CATRSGNNQPQHF
many,TRBV5-1,CASSLGLGQGDTEAFF
many,TRBV2,CASTVNSNQPQHF
-,TRBV7-9,CAGGKETQYF
few,TRBV5-6,CASSLVPTSRYTGELFF
many,TRBV12-3/TRBV12-4,CASSLLWTEGGELFF
many,TRBV15,CATRVMAGDGYTF
few,TRBV18,CASSPPGRLNTGELFF
many,TRBV6-5,CASSNIPLARGTNEQFF
many,TRBV6-2/TRBV6-3,CASSTSGLNIQYF